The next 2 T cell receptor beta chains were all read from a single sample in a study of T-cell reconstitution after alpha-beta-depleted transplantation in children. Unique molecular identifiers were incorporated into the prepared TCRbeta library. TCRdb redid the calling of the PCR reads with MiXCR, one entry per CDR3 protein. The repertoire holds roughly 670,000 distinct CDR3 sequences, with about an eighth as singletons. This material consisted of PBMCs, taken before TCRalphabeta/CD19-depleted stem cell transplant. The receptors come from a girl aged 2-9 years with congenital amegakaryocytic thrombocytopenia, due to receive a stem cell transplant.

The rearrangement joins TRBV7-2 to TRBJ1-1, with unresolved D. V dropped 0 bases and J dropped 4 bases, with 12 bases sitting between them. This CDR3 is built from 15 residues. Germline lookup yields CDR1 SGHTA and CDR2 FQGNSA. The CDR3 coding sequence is TGTGCCAGCAGCTTAGCGGGTCTTTGGGGCACTGAAGCTTTCTTT. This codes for CASSLAGLWGTEAFF.

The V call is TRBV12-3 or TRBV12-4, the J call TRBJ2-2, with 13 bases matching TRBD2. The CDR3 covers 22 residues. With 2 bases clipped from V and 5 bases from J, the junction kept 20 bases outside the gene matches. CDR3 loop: CASSLKWGLAGFLKRDTGELFF. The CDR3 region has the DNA TGTGCCAGCAGTTTAAAGTGGGGACTAGCGGGATTTCTCAAGAGGGATACCGGGGAGCTGTTTTTT.